This note documents a single T cell receptor beta chain sequence. Germline is not matched at one junction end, which may reflect a read error. This sample is drawn from a study of tumor and adjacent non-tumor tissue in lung cancer. This CDR3 has 15 amino acids. Germline loops: CDR1 SQVTM, CDR2 ANQGSEA. RNA was extracted from bulk tissue without any cell sorting. The library came from three nested PCR rounds adapted from ARM-PCR protocols. Each CDR3 protein is one row after TCRdb ran MiXCR on the multiplex PCR reads. Of about 70,000 distinct CDR3 sequences listed, 73% are singletons. Sequences were obtained from lung tumor tissue. The chain carries TRBV29-1 and TRBJ2-3; 8 bases align to TRBD1. The source of this sequence is a man aged 60 to 75 with non-small cell lung cancer. For the CDR3, the DNA is TGCAGCGCTCAGACAGGGGCGGGTAGCACAGATACGCATTATTTT. It yields the protein CSAQTGAGSTDTHYF.